These 16 T cell receptor beta chains were all obtained from the same sample, sequenced in a study of CD8 T cells in ankylosing spondylitis. Antigens of these TCRs are unknown. Regarding the study as a whole: Blood from ankylosing spondylitis patients appeared to carry a characteristic roughly 8-variant TCR beta motif.

MiXCR, applied by TCRdb to the 5' RACE reads, yields one record per CDR3 protein. The repertoire holds just under 550,000 distinct CDR3 sequences, with about 13% as singletons. Source material: blood, either unsorted or a sorted T cell fraction (not recorded which). The receptors shown here come from a male donor with ankylosing spondylitis.

The rearrangement uses TRBV2 and TRBJ2-5; D is unclear. The CDR3 is 13 residues long. CDR1 SNHLY and CDR2 FYNNEI come from the germline V gene. V was pared by 8 bases and J by 1 base, with 11 bases between. CDR3 loop: CASCGATQETQYF. In DNA, the CDR3 is TGTGCCAGCTGTGGTGCGACCCAAGAGACCCAGTACTTC.

CDR3 sequence reads: CASTRAGTEFDSGNTIYF. CDR3 bases: TGTGCCAGCACCCGAGCCGGGACAGAGTTTGACTCTGGAAACACCATATATTTT. The chain employs TRBV12-3 or TRBV12-4 and TRBJ1-3; 7 bases are shared with TRBD1. The CDR3 spans 18 residues. The V segment lost 7 bases and the J segment 0 bases; nucleotides outside the gene matches: 15.

In its sample, this clonotype was seen a few times. The chain joins TRBV6-1 to TRBJ1-4; D is perhaps TRBD1 (5 bases). The CDR3 has 17 amino acids. From germline, CDR1 is MNHNS and CDR2 SASEGT. V gave up 2 bases and J gave up 2 bases, with 15 bases separating them. CDR3 loop: CASSEYPQGLTNEKLFF. The CDR3 DNA sequence: TGTGCCAGCAGTGAATATCCCCAGGGCTTGACTAATGAAAAACTGTTTTTT.

The chain carries TRBV18 and TRBJ1-2; D is unresolved. The V gene's germline CDR1 is KGHSH and CDR2 LQKENI. The CDR3 extends over 15 amino acids. Trimming pared 2 bases from V and 3 bases from J, leaving 13 bases between. The CDR3 coding sequence is TGTGCCAGCTCACCATCATTTCGGGGAGACTATGGCTACACCTTC. Its protein product is CASSPSFRGDYGYTF.

The chain has TRBV18 and TRBJ2-7; 7 nucleotides align to TRBD2. V lost 4 bases, J lost 5 bases, and 8 bases stayed unmatched. CDR1 and CDR2 from the germline V gene are KGHSH and LQKENI. The CDR3 spans 14 residues. CDR3 protein: CASSLGGRVDEQYF. CDR3 DNA: TGTGCCAGCTCACTCGGAGGGAGGGTAGACGAGCAGTACTTC.

The chain joins TRBV3-1 to TRBJ2-7, with 12 bases lining up with TRBD2. V trimming: 2 bases; J trimming: 5 bases; junction bases outside the gene matches: 4. Germline V lookup: CDR1 LGHDT, CDR2 YNNKEL (reference sequence). The CDR3 has 15 residues. The DNA of the CDR3 is TGTGCCAGCAGCCAACTAGCGGGAGGGCGCAACGAGCAGTACTTC. It encodes CASSQLAGGRNEQYF.

This clonotype has a handful of counts. The chain joins TRBV12-3 or TRBV12-4 to TRBJ2-7; D is possibly TRBD1 (5 bases). The germline V and J ends were trimmed by 6 bases and 6 bases, with 18 bases remaining between them. The CDR3 spans 14 residues. CDR3 loop: CASSESGPYSEQYF. CDR3 sequence (DNA): TGTGCCAGCAGCGAGTCAGGGCCGTACAGCGAGCAGTACTTC.

The chain's CDR3 is CASSQGGLAGLKGGELFF. The DNA of the CDR3 is TGCGCCAGCAGCCAGGGGGGACTAGCGGGATTAAAAGGCGGGGAGCTGTTTTTT. The chain couples TRBV4-1 to TRBJ2-2; 13 bases line up with TRBD2. The V gene end was trimmed by 3 bases and the J gene end by 7 bases; junction bases not matched to a gene: 11. The germline V gene has CDR1 MGHRA and CDR2 YSYEKL. The CDR3 contains 18 residues.

This clonotype was seen repeatedly, ten times or more. The CDR3 nucleotides read TGTGCCAGCAGTTTCTCCCTTCCCCCGTTGACTAGCGGGAGCGAGACCCAGTACTTC. It yields the protein CASSFSLPPLTSGSETQYF. The chain employs TRBV12-3 or TRBV12-4 and TRBJ2-5; 12 bases agree with TRBD2. The ends lost 3 bases at V and 5 bases at J; junction bases unmatched: 16. The CDR3 consists of 19 residues.

J is TRBJ2-3 and V is TRBV10-2; a possible D gene is TRBD1 (6 bases). This CDR3 spans 16 amino acids. The V gene's germline CDR1 is WSHSY and CDR2 SAAADI. V was cut by 0 bases and J by 1 base, with 11 bases left in between. The CDR3 DNA reads as TGCGCCAGCAGTGAGTCGGGGGCGCCTGGCACAGATACGCAGTATTTT. It is translated as CASSESGAPGTDTQYF.

This sequence joins TRBV10-3 and TRBJ2-7, with 9 nucleotides matching TRBD2. In germline, CDR1 is ENHRY, CDR2 SYGVKD. Losses at the gene ends were 6 bases for V and 2 bases for J; bases not matched to a gene: 8. The CDR3 sequence is 15 residues long. CDR3 protein: CAISPRAGGAYEQYF. The CDR3 DNA is TGTGCCATCAGCCCGAGAGCGGGAGGTGCCTACGAGCAGTACTTC.

Ten or more counts support this clonotype. V gene TRBV11-2 combines with J gene TRBJ2-2, with D uncertain. V dropped 1 base and J dropped 0 bases, with 9 bases sitting between them. The germline V gene encodes CDR1 SGHAT and CDR2 FQNNGV. The CDR3 loop spans 16 amino acids. CDR3 sequence: CASSLVAVTNTGELFF. CDR3 coding DNA: TGTGCCAGCAGCTTAGTTGCAGTAACGAACACCGGGGAGCTGTTTTTT.

The chain recombines TRBV19 with TRBJ1-2; no definite D call. Deletions cut 2 bases from V and 2 bases from J, with 6 bases between. This CDR3 is built from 13 residues. The germline V gene has CDR1 LNHDA and CDR2 SQIVND (reference sequence). The CDR3 nucleotides are TGTGCCAGTAGTATAAAACCGAACTATGGCTACACCTTC. It translates to CASSIKPNYGYTF.

This rearrangement joins TRBV4-2 to TRBJ1-5, with D perhaps TRBD1 (6 bases). Trimming stripped 0 bases from V and 1 base from J, with 10 bases between. This CDR3 is built from 16 residues. CDR1 and CDR2 (germline): LGHNA, YNFKEQ. The CDR3 loop is CASSQDAGASNQPQHF. Written as DNA, the CDR3 is TGTGCCAGCAGCCAAGACGCAGGGGCGAGCAATCAGCCCCAGCATTTT.

This clonotype came up a few times. J is TRBJ2-3 and V is TRBV9; TRBD2 aligns across 8 bases. CDR3 length: 15 residues. The trim removed 0 bases at V and 6 bases at J, leaving 6 bases unmatched. CDR1 and CDR2 from the germline V gene are SGDLS and YYNGEE. CDR3 nucleotides: TGTGCCAGCAGCGTAGTAAGCGGGAGTAGGGATACGCAGTATTTT. Translating gives CASSVVSGSRDTQYF.

This clonotype has just a few counts. The CDR3 loop is CASSPQDRGKLFF. The CDR3 nucleotides are TGTGCCAGCTCACCCCAGGACAGGGGGAAACTGTTTTTT. The rearrangement links TRBV18 to TRBJ1-4, with 10 bases that match TRBD1. There are 13 residues in the CDR3. Germline CDR1 reads KGHSH; CDR2 reads LQKENI. V dropped 3 bases and J dropped 11; count of bases not matched to a gene: 3.